The subject of this entry is one TCR beta chain. The sample comes from a study of CD8+CD57+ T cells in acquired aplastic anemia. Study summary: Sorted CD4+ and CD8+ cells yielded DNA averaging approximately 3 ug.

Germline CDR1 SGHVS, CDR2 FQNEAQ. Trimming took 5 bases from V and 3 from J, leaving 10 bases between them. This CDR3 comprises 13 residues. TCR beta VDJ and CDR3 profiling used genomic DNA as template. MiXCR, run by TCRdb on the reads, gives a single entry per CDR3 protein. The sample lists about 170,000 distinct CDR3 sequences, 60% to 70% occurring once. The source is a human donor in good health. The sequenced sample was sorted CD4+, CD8+, or CD8+CD57+ T cells (not recorded which) from PBMCs. The chain links TRBV7-8 to TRBJ2-5, with a tentative D call TRBD1 (6 bases). CDR3: CASSRNREETQYF. DNA of the CDR3: TGTGCCAGCAGCAGAAACAGGGAAGAGACCCAGTACTTC. Combining the CDR3 with reference TRBV7-8 and TRBJ2-5 gives the whole variable domain GAGVSQSPRYKVAKRGQDVALRCDPISGHVSLFWYQQALGQGPEFLTYFQNEAQLDKSGLPSDRFFAERPEGSVSTLKIQRTQQEDSAVYLCASSRNREETQYFGPGTRLLVL.